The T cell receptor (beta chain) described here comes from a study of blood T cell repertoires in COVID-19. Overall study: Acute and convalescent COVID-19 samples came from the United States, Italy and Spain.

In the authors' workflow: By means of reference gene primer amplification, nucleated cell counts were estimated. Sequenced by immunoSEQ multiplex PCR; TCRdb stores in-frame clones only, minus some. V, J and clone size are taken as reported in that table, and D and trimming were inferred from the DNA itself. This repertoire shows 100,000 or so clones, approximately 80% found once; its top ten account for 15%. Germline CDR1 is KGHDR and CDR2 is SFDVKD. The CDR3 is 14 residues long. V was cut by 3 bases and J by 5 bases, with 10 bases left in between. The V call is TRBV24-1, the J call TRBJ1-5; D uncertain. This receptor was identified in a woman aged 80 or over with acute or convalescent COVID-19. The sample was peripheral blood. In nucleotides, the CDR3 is TGTGCCACCAGTGATCCGGGGAGCGATCAGCCCCAGCATTTT. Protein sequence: CATSDPGSDQPQHF.